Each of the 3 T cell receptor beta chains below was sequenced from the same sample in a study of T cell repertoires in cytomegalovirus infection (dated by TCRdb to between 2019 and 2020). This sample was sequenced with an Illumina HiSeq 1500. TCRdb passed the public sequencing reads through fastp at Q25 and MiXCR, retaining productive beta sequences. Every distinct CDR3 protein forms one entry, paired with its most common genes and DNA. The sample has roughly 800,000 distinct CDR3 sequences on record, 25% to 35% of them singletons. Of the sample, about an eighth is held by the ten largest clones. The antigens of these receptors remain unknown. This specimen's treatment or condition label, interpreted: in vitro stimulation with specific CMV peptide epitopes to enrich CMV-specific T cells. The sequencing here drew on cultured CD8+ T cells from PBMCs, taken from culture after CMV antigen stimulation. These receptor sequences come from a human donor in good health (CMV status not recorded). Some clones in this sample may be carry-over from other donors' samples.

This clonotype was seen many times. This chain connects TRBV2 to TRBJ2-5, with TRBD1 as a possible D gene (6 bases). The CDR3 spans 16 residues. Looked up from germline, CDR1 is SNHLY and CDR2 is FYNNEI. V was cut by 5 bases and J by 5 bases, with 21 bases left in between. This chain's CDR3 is CASSPRTVIKGETQYF. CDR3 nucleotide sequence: TGTGCCAGCAGTCCCAGGACAGTAATTAAGGGGGAGACCCAGTACTTC.

The chain's CDR3 is CSARARDVRNTEAFF. The DNA of the CDR3 is TGCAGTGCTAGAGCTCGGGACGTTCGGAACACTGAAGCTTTCTTT. This chain links TRBV20-1 with TRBJ1-1; tentatively, D is TRBD1 (5 bases). V was trimmed by 1 base and J by 1 base, leaving 13 bases between them. The CDR3 is 15 residues long. Germline V gives CDR1 DFQATT, CDR2 SNEGSKA (reference sequence).

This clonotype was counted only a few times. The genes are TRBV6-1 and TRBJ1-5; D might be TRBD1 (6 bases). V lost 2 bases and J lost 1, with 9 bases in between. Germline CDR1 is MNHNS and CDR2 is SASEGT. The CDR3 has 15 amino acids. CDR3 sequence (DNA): TGTGCCAGCAGTGAATGGGGGCAGAGCAATCAGCCCCAGCATTTT. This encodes CASSEWGQSNQPQHF.